Following are 8 T cell receptor beta chains from one sample sequenced in a study of T cells in Graves' hyperthyroidism and ophthalmopathy. TCR beta CDR3 regions were amplified from RNA. The study used the HTBI primer set for a first-round RT-PCR of the TCR CDR3. TCRdb re-derived calls from the multiplex PCR reads in MiXCR, one entry per CDR3 protein. The profile shows 500,000 to 650,000 distinct CDR3 sequences, approximately 14% of them singletons. Sequenced sample: blood. These receptors originate from a woman aged 40 to 50 with Graves' hyperthyroidism.

This clonotype was observed at least ten times. The chain is built from TRBV7-9 and TRBJ2-7, with 12 bases lining up with TRBD1. This CDR3 spans 14 amino acids. Trimming removed 7 bases from V and 5 bases from J; junction bases left unmatched: 6. The V gene's germline CDR1 is SEHNR and CDR2 FQNEAQ (reference sequence). CDR3 sequence reads: CASTQGTGGHEQYF. In DNA, the CDR3 is TGTGCCAGCACTCAAGGGACAGGGGGCCACGAGCAGTACTTC.

This clonotype was observed many times. V gene TRBV7-3 combines with J gene TRBJ2-1; 9 nucleotides align to TRBD2. Trimming took 0 bases from V and 6 from J; bases not matched to a gene: 3. The CDR3 has 15 residues. Germline V gene data show CDR1 as SGHTA and CDR2 as FQGTGA. DNA of the CDR3: TGTGCCAGCAGCTTAACGGGACTAGCCTTCAATGAGCAGTTCTTC. Translating gives CASSLTGLAFNEQFF.

This clonotype was seen a handful of times. CDR3: CATSDLQTVEAFF. In DNA form, the CDR3 reads TGTGCCACCAGTGATTTGCAAACCGTCGAAGCTTTCTTT. The chain couples TRBV24-1 to TRBJ1-1; D is uncertain. The germline CDR1 and CDR2 sequences are KGHDR and SFDVKD. This CDR3 region has 13 residues. Deletions cut 0 bases from V and 8 bases from J, with 9 bases between.

This clonotype was picked up many times. The V gene is TRBV7-2, the J gene TRBJ1-2; D unresolved. The ends were cut back, 1 base at V and 2 bases at J, with 5 bases in the middle. The germline CDR1 and CDR2 sequences are SGHTA and FQGNSA. CDR3 length equals 13 residues. This chain's CDR3 is CASSLGVNYGYTF. The CDR3 bases are TGTGCCAGCAGCTTAGGAGTAAACTATGGCTACACCTTC.

This clonotype occurred many times. V and J are TRBV7-9 and TRBJ2-1, with TRBD1 as a possible D gene (6 bases). This CDR3 contains 14 residues. In germline, CDR1 is SEHNR, CDR2 FQNEAQ (reference sequence). V lost 0 bases and J lost 6, with 9 bases in between. Written as DNA, the CDR3 is TGTGCCAGCAGCTTAGCCGAAGGGGGCAATGAGCAGTTCTTC. The encoded protein is CASSLAEGGNEQFF.

There are a few counts of this clonotype. V gene TRBV27 combines with J gene TRBJ2-1; a weak D match, TRBD2 (5 bases). Per germline, CDR1 MNHEY and CDR2 SMNVEV (reference sequence). The CDR3 sequence is 14 residues long. Trimming cost V 5 bases and J 9 bases, with 17 bases left between them. CDR3 sequence: CASSTPGSFLEQFF. CDR3 DNA sequence: TGTGCCAGCAGTACCCCGGGATCTTTTCTTGAGCAGTTCTTC.

This clonotype was picked up many times. The chain links TRBV27 to TRBJ2-1; 7 nucleotides line up with TRBD2. The ends lost 3 bases at V and 4 bases at J; junction bases unmatched: 3. The length of the CDR3 is 14 residues. Germline CDR1 and CDR2: MNHEY and SMNVEV (reference sequence). CDR3 nucleotides: TGTGCCAGCAGTTTGGGCGGGAGTTACAATGAGCAGTTCTTC. Translation: CASSLGGSYNEQFF.

The CDR3 reads CATSKRDRGDYNEQFF. The CDR3 DNA reads TGTGCCACCAGCAAACGGGACAGGGGCGACTACAATGAGCAGTTCTTC. This chain uses TRBV15 with TRBJ2-1; the match to TRBD1 covers 10 bases. J gave up 3 bases and V 4 bases, and 6 bases lay outside the gene matches. Germline CDR1 and CDR2: LNHNV and YYDKDF (reference sequence). The CDR3 runs 16 residues.